This TCR beta chain originates from a study of blood T cell repertoires in COVID-19. About the research overall: In each case, the material was cDNA or gDNA derived from T cells, B-cell-depleted T cells, or PBMCs.

The CDR3 runs 13 residues. V trimming: 0 bases; J trimming: 8 bases; junction bases outside the gene matches: 1. The germline V gene has CDR1 LNHNV and CDR2 YYDKDF (reference sequence). Sequencing used immunoSEQ multiplex PCR; TCRdb keeps in-frame clones, though not all of them. The sample carries 90,000 to 120,000 clones, 80% to 95% recorded once. The receptor was derived from a woman in her twenties or thirties with acute or convalescent COVID-19. The sample comprised peripheral blood. The chain is built from TRBV15 and TRBJ2-4; 7 bases match TRBD2. The CDR3, as DNA: TGTGCCACCAGCAGAGATGGGGGGGACATTCAGTACTTC. Translation: CATSRDGGDIQYF. Full variable domain (rest looked up from reference TRBV15 and TRBJ2-4): DAMVIQNPRYQVTQFGKPVTLSCSQTLNHNVMYWYQQKSSQAPKLLFHYYDKDFNNEADTPDNFQSRRPNTSFCFLDIRSPGLGDTAMYLCATSRDGGDIQYFGAGTRLSVL.